These 26 T cell receptor beta chains came from one sample sequenced in a study of PD-1 blockade in classical Hodgkin lymphoma. Measured with immunoSEQ multiplex PCR; TCRdb has only the in-frame clones, and not every one. Of 150,000 or so clones listed, approximately 80% are singletons. Following autologous stem cell transplantation, relapse occurred in every patient, and exposure to brentuximab vedotin varied. The sequenced sample was peripheral blood mononuclear cells (PBMCs), obtained before the second cycle of nivolumab. Receptors were obtained from a human donor with classical Hodgkin lymphoma.

This sequence joins TRBV4-2 and TRBJ2-7; TRBD2 agrees at 7 bases. The V gene's germline CDR1 is LGHNA and CDR2 YNFKEQ. Germline trimming cut 0 bases from V and 2 bases from J; bases unmatched to any gene: 10. This CDR3 region has 17 residues. The DNA for the CDR3 is TGTGCCAGCAGCCAAGACCGGGGGAGACGGGGGGCCTACGAGCAGTACTTC. Translated, it gives CASSQDRGRRGAYEQYF.

The chain joins TRBV6-5 to TRBJ2-1; TRBD2 matches at 12 bases. CDR1 is MNHEY, CDR2 SVGAGI, per germline. The junction had 3 bases not matched to a gene; V was cut back by 5 bases and J by 4 bases. The CDR3 is made up of 15 amino acids. The CDR3 loop reads CASSRLAGVYNEQFF. CDR3 sequence (DNA): TGTGCCAGCAGTAGACTAGCGGGAGTATACAATGAGCAGTTCTTC.

The chain combines TRBV10-1 with TRBJ1-2, with D tentatively TRBD1 (5 bases). CDR1 and CDR2 from the germline V gene are WNHNN and SYGVQD (reference sequence). This CDR3 spans 13 amino acids. Trimming stripped 6 bases from V and 8 bases from J, with 16 bases between. CDR3 protein: CASRPGDEVGYTF. The CDR3 bases are TGCGCCAGCAGACCCGGGGACGAAGTGGGCTACACCTTC.

The chain links TRBV7-2 to TRBJ2-1, with TRBD1 matching over 7 bases. Germline V gene sequence: CDR1 SGHTA, CDR2 FQGNSA. Trimming took 3 bases from V and 3 from J; bases not matched to a gene: 8. The CDR3 has 16 amino acids. The CDR3 region has the DNA TGTGCCAGCAGCTTGGTGGCCAGGGGGAGCTACAATGAGCAGTTCTTC. Residues: CASSLVARGSYNEQFF.

The sample holds one count of this clone. The chain links TRBV10-3 to TRBJ2-7, with 8 nucleotides matching TRBD1. This CDR3 has 13 residues. Germline V gene data show CDR1 as ENHRY and CDR2 as SYGVKD. V lost 1 base, J lost 6 bases, and 2 bases stayed unmatched. CDR3 DNA sequence: TGTGCCATCAGTGAGTTTACAGGGGGCGAGCAGTACTTC. Residues: CAISEFTGGEQYF.

The rearrangement uses TRBV10-3 and TRBJ2-4; 8 bases are a match to TRBD1. Germline assignment: CDR1 ENHRY and CDR2 SYGVKD. V lost 11 bases to trimming and J lost 5 bases; unmatched junction nucleotides: 8. The CDR3 loop spans 13 amino acids. CDR3 DNA: TGTGCCTCCCGGCAGGGACAGGAAAACATTCAGTACTTC. Amino acids: CASRQGQENIQYF.

This chain connects TRBV28 to TRBJ1-6, with a possible D match to TRBD1 (6 bases). The length of the CDR3 is 16 residues. V lost 4 bases, J lost 5 bases, and 15 bases lay in between. The V gene's germline CDR1 is MDHEN and CDR2 SYDVKM. CDR3 bases: TGTGCCAGCAGTTCGCTTTGGCAGGGGAATAATTCACCCCTCCACTTT. Translated, it gives CASSSLWQGNNSPLHF. Full variable domain (missing parts from reference TRBV28 and TRBJ1-6): DVKVTQSSRYLVKRTGEKVFLECVQDMDHENMFWYRQDPGLGLRLIYFSYDVKMKEKGDIPEGYSVSREKKERFSLILESASTNQTSMYLCASSSLWQGNNSPLHFGNGTRLTVT.

The rearrangement joins TRBV5-1 to TRBJ2-2, with 8 bases matching TRBD2. CDR1 SGHRS and CDR2 YFSETQ come from the germline V gene. The CDR3 loop spans 15 amino acids. Unmatched junction bases numbered 2, after V lost 4 bases and J lost 0 bases. This CDR3 is CASSPGGANTGELFF. The CDR3 nucleotides are TGCGCCAGCAGCCCGGGGGGGGCGAACACCGGGGAGCTGTTTTTT.

This clone was recorded only once. The chain joins TRBV7-6 to TRBJ1-2; D is perhaps TRBD1 (6 bases). The CDR3 consists of 13 residues. Between the trimmed V and J ends, which lost 5 bases and 3 bases, there was a span of 10 bases. In germline, CDR1 is SGHVS, CDR2 FNYEAQ. CDR3 loop: CASSRGQYYGYTF. Written as DNA, the CDR3 is TGTGCCAGCAGCCGCGGACAGTACTATGGCTACACCTTC.

The V gene is TRBV6-4, the J gene TRBJ2-2; possible D gene TRBD1, 5 bases. With 7 bases removed from V and 8 bases from J, the gap between germline ends came to 8 bases. Germline V lookup: CDR1 MRHNA, CDR2 SNTAGT. The CDR3 extends over 11 amino acids. The CDR3 protein is CASIGVGELFF. The CDR3 nucleotides are TGTGCCAGCATAGGGGTGGGGGAGCTGTTTTTT.

This clone was seen a single time. The chain couples TRBV5-6 to TRBJ2-4, with D possibly matching TRBD1 (5 bases). This CDR3 is 14 amino acids long. In germline, CDR1 is SGHDT, CDR2 YYEEEE. V lost 5 bases and J lost 6, with 15 bases in between. CDR3 sequence reads: CASSPQGGGNIQYF. The CDR3 nucleotides are TGTGCCAGCAGTCCCCAGGGCGGCGGAAACATTCAGTACTTC.

This chain links TRBV10-3 with TRBJ2-1; 7 positions match TRBD2. Germline V lookup: CDR1 ENHRY, CDR2 SYGVKD. This CDR3 comprises 14 residues. After removal of 4 bases from V and 6 bases from J, the junction contained 6 bases not matched to a gene. CDR3 in amino acids: CAISVVGGPNEQFF. The DNA of the CDR3 is TGTGCCATCAGTGTAGTGGGAGGGCCCAATGAGCAGTTCTTC.

This chain links TRBV27 with TRBJ1-4; D is unclear. This CDR3 is 13 amino acids long. From germline, CDR1 is MNHEY and CDR2 SMNVEV (reference sequence). Between the trimmed V and J ends, which lost 2 bases and 6 bases, there was a span of 7 bases. The CDR3 sequence: CASSLNRYEKLFF. For the CDR3, the DNA is TGTGCCAGCAGTTTAAACCGGTATGAAAAACTGTTTTTT.

V and J are TRBV7-6 and TRBJ2-1; no firm D call. The ends were cut back, 1 base at V and 3 bases at J, with 7 bases in the middle. Germline CDR1 is SGHVS and CDR2 is FNYEAQ. The CDR3 consists of 14 residues. DNA for the CDR3: TGTGCCAGCAGCTTAGGCAGCGTCTACAATGAGCAGTTCTTC. Translating gives CASSLGSVYNEQFF.

The chain has TRBV10-3 and TRBJ1-6; weak D call: TRBD1 (5 bases). CDR3 size: 15 residues. Germline V lookup: CDR1 ENHRY, CDR2 SYGVKD. V shed 1 base and J shed 7 bases, with 11 bases lying between them. CDR3 DNA sequence: TGTGCCATCAGTGAGTATGCGAGACAGAATTCACCCCTCCACTTT. Residues: CAISEYARQNSPLHF.

The chain is built from TRBV5-6 and TRBJ1-1; a possible D gene is TRBD1 (6 bases). V was trimmed by 2 bases and J by 3 bases, leaving 17 bases between them. CDR1 and CDR2 from the germline V gene are SGHDT and YYEEEE. The CDR3 extends over 16 amino acids. The CDR3 bases are TGTGCCAGCAGCTTCCGGCCGGACAGCTTGGACACTGAAGCTTTCTTT. Its translation: CASSFRPDSLDTEAFF.

The chain has TRBV5-1 and TRBJ1-2; D is perhaps TRBD1 (6 bases). This CDR3 spans 15 amino acids. Germline CDR1 and CDR2: SGHRS and YFSETQ. With 4 bases removed from V and 6 bases from J, the gap between germline ends came to 19 bases. DNA for the CDR3: TGCGCCAGCAGCCCACAGGGCAGGGGAGGGAATGGCTACACCTTC. Translation gives CASSPQGRGGNGYTF.

This clone was picked up one time. The gene calls are TRBV6-6 and TRBJ2-3; D call uncertain. Germline-derived CDR1 and CDR2 are MNHNY and SVGAGI (reference sequence). V was cut by 7 bases and J by 5 bases, with 22 bases left in between. The CDR3 covers 16 residues. The CDR3, as DNA: TGTGCCAGCAAGCTTACTCTGGCTAAGGGCGGAGATACGCAGTATTTT. It specifies CASKLTLAKGGDTQYF.

The chain recombines TRBV19 with TRBJ2-2; 9 positions agree with TRBD2. The V gene's germline CDR1 is LNHDA and CDR2 SQIVND (reference sequence). The CDR3 is 16 amino acids. After removal of 6 bases from V and 0 bases from J, the junction contained 5 bases not matched to a gene. The CDR3: CASRERGATNTGELFF. The CDR3 DNA is TGTGCCAGTAGGGAGCGGGGGGCGACGAACACCGGGGAGCTGTTTTTT.

The rearrangement joins TRBV29-1 to TRBJ2-2; D unresolved. This CDR3 region has 13 residues. V was clipped by 4 bases and J by 3 bases, with 9 bases between them. The V gene's germline CDR1 is SQVTM and CDR2 ANQGSEA. This CDR3 reads CSVVFRYTGELFF. The CDR3 region has the DNA TGCAGCGTTGTTTTCAGGTACACCGGGGAGCTGTTTTTT.

CDR3 sequence reads: CASSYNQVTYEQYF. The CDR3 DNA is TGTGCCAGCAGTTACAACCAGGTGACCTACGAGCAGTACTTC. The J gene is TRBJ2-7, the V gene TRBV6-6; D is unresolved. This CDR3 is built from 14 residues. Trimming pared 2 bases from V and 2 bases from J, leaving 10 bases between. CDR1 is MNHNY and CDR2 is SVGAGI in the germline V gene (reference sequence).

The chain carries TRBV7-2 and TRBJ1-1; D ambiguous. In germline, CDR1 is SGHTA, CDR2 FQGNSA. This CDR3 contains 12 residues. V was shortened by 1 base and J by 7 bases, with 7 bases between the two germline ends. The CDR3 DNA sequence: TGTGCCAGCAGCTTAGTATGGAGTGAAGCTTTCTTT. It yields the protein CASSLVWSEAFF.

This clone is a singleton in its sample. The chain couples TRBV7-3 to TRBJ1-1, with 7 positions matching TRBD1. V lost 6 bases, J lost 8 bases, and 6 bases stayed unmatched. Germline CDR1 reads SGHTA; CDR2 reads FQGTGA. CDR3 length equals 12 residues. CDR3 DNA: TGTGCCAGCAGTCCTTCACAGGGGGAAGCTTTCTTT. Translation gives CASSPSQGEAFF. The full variable domain, its missing parts supplied by reference TRBV7-3 and TRBJ1-1, is GAGVSQTPSNKVTEKGKYVELRCDPISGHTALYWYRQSLGQGPEFLIYFQGTGAADDSGLPNDRFFAVRPEGSVSTLKIQRTERGDSAVYLCASSPSQGEAFFGQGTRLTVV.

V and J are TRBV2 and TRBJ2-4; a possible D gene is TRBD1 (5 bases). The germline V and J ends were trimmed by 8 bases and 16 bases, with 15 bases remaining between them. Germline CDR1 is SNHLY and CDR2 is FYNNEI. This CDR3 region has 10 residues. The CDR3 reads CASGKDTAYF. CDR3 DNA sequence: TGTGCCAGCGGAAAGGACACAGCCTACTTC.

V and J are TRBV19 and TRBJ1-1, with a possible D match to TRBD1 (6 bases). Germline CDR1 is LNHDA and CDR2 is SQIVND (reference sequence). The V end was cut by 10 bases, the J end by 3 bases, with 12 bases between. CDR3 length: 12 residues. The CDR3 DNA follows: TGTGCCATCGGGGACATGGACACTGAAGCTTTCTTT. It is translated as CAIGDMDTEAFF.

This rearrangement joins TRBV2 to TRBJ1-4, with D possibly matching TRBD1 (5 bases). Germline CDR1 is SNHLY and CDR2 is FYNNEI. The CDR3 is 17 amino acids. Trimming pared 4 bases from V and 6 bases from J, leaving 21 bases between. CDR3 amino acids: CASSGQRDFTVDEKLFF. Written as DNA, the CDR3 is TGTGCCAGCAGTGGTCAGAGGGACTTTACAGTAGATGAAAAACTGTTTTTT.